The 27 T cell receptor beta chains below were found in one sample sequenced in a study of OX40 agonist ivuxolimab in advanced cancers. Sequencing was performed with immunoSEQ multiplex PCR; in TCRdb, only in-frame clones are kept and a portion is missing. The data hold around 79,000 clones, with roughly 90% observed a single time. Sequences were derived from CD4+ or CD8+ T cells sorted from blood, sampled in a trial of the OX40 agonist ivuxolimab. All receptors derive from an adult with an advanced solid tumor such as melanoma, head and neck, liver or kidney cancer.

This clone has just one count. This sequence joins TRBV7-2 and TRBJ1-2, with 11 bases aligning to TRBD1. Germline values: CDR1 SGHTA, CDR2 FQGNSA. The CDR3 loop spans 16 amino acids. V shed 1 base and J 5 bases; nucleotides not matched to a gene: 6. CDR3 sequence: CASSLGTGGGSYGYTF. The CDR3 DNA reads as TGTGCCAGCAGCTTAGGGACAGGGGGCGGCTCGTATGGCTACACCTTC.

The gene calls are TRBV4-1 and TRBJ2-3; TRBD2 aligns across 8 bases. The V gene's germline CDR1 is MGHRA and CDR2 YSYEKL. The length of the CDR3 is 16 residues. V lost 1 base and J lost 3; bases outside the gene matches: 6. CDR3 protein: CASSQVSAGVTDTQYF. The CDR3, as DNA: TGCGCCAGCAGCCAAGTCTCAGCGGGAGTGACAGATACGCAGTATTTT.

This rearrangement joins TRBV9 to TRBJ1-3; D is undetermined. This CDR3 has 16 residues. Per the germline V gene, CDR1 is SGDLS and CDR2 is YYNGEE. V lost 0 bases, J lost 0 bases, and 10 bases lay in between. In DNA form, the CDR3 reads TGTGCCAGCAGCGTAGGGCCGGCTTTCTCTGGAAACACCATATATTTT. It yields the protein CASSVGPAFSGNTIYF.

The chain links TRBV5-1 to TRBJ1-2; possibly TRBD1 for D (5 bases). Deletions cut 6 bases from V and 5 bases from J, with 20 bases between. CDR3 length: 15 residues. CDR1 and CDR2 from the germline V gene are SGHRS and YFSETQ. CDR3 in amino acids: CASKLQGGEKYGYTF. In DNA form, the CDR3 reads TGCGCCAGCAAGTTGCAGGGTGGTGAGAAATATGGCTACACCTTC.

V usage is TRBV10-1 and J usage is TRBJ2-1; no clear D gene. The CDR3 has 16 residues. V lost 2 bases and J 2 bases, leaving 13 bases between the germline ends. Germline V gene lookup returns CDR1 WNHNN and CDR2 SYGVQD (reference sequence). Here the CDR3 DNA reads TGCGCCAGCAGTGAGCGCGTGGGCGGTGCCTACAATGAGCAGTTCTTC. Protein sequence: CASSERVGGAYNEQFF.

This clone was seen only once. The rearrangement joins TRBV7-9 to TRBJ2-3, with D perhaps TRBD2 (7 bases). The CDR3 length is 16 residues. The V gene's germline CDR1 is SEHNR and CDR2 FQNEAQ (reference sequence). With 5 bases removed from V and 0 bases from J, the gap between germline ends came to 15 bases. The CDR3 spells CASSLRGGESTDTQYF. The DNA of the CDR3 is TGTGCCAGCAGCCTAAGGGGGGGAGAGAGCACAGATACGCAGTATTTT.

This chain links TRBV10-3 with TRBJ2-7; 10 bases line up with TRBD2. The CDR3 runs to 14 residues. Germline V gene lookup returns CDR1 ENHRY and CDR2 SYGVKD. With 2 bases clipped from V and 5 bases from J, the junction kept 3 bases outside the gene matches. CDR3 nucleotides: TGTGCCATCAGTGAGCTAGCGGGAGTAAACGAGCAGTACTTC. Translating it yields CAISELAGVNEQYF.

The chain uses TRBV5-8 and TRBJ1-5; tentative D call: TRBD1 (5 bases). V lost 7 bases to trimming and J lost 2 bases, with 19 bases between them. CDR1 SGHTS and CDR2 YDEGEE come from the germline V gene. The CDR3 loop spans 16 amino acids. The CDR3 region is CASSAPRQGGNQPQHF. As DNA, the CDR3 is TGTGCCAGCTCCGCACCTAGGCAGGGTGGCAATCAGCCCCAGCATTTT.

Notes on this clone: The same CDR3 arises from other DNA sequences in this sample as well. The chain employs TRBV19 and TRBJ1-2, with D perhaps matching TRBD1 (5 bases). Germline-derived CDR1 and CDR2 are LNHDA and SQIVND (reference sequence). V lost 3 bases, J lost 4 bases, and 9 bases lay in between. This CDR3 region has 13 residues. The CDR3 DNA reads TGTGCCAGTAGTATGCAGGGCAGCTATGGCTACACCTTC. Protein product: CASSMQGSYGYTF.

CDR3 in DNA: TGTGCCAGCAGCTTAGTGGGTGATCCCGTAACGGTCGACTACGAGCAGTACTTC. It translates to CASSLVGDPVTVDYEQYF. This chain connects TRBV11-3 to TRBJ2-7; D is undetermined. This CDR3 has 18 amino acids. The germline V gene has CDR1 SGHNT and CDR2 YENEEA. Trimming removed 1 base from V and 3 bases from J, with 22 bases in between.

This chain links TRBV6-1 with TRBJ2-7; 7 bases are a match to TRBD1. The CDR3 covers 15 residues. The germline V gene encodes CDR1 MNHNS and CDR2 SASEGT. The ends lost 3 bases at V and 3 bases at J; junction bases unmatched: 8. Here the CDR3 reads CASSEGTASFYEQYF. CDR3 DNA sequence: TGTGCCAGCAGTGAGGGGACAGCTTCTTTCTACGAGCAGTACTTC.

This chain links TRBV23-1 with TRBJ2-1, with 7 bases lining up with TRBD1. TRBV23-1 is assigned to the ORF class and has an uncertain function. V shed 4 bases and J 9 bases; nucleotides not matched to a gene: 3. The CDR3 has 12 residues. The CDR3 sequence is CASSPGGTEQFF. CDR3 nucleotide sequence: TGCGCCAGCAGTCCAGGGGGAACTGAGCAGTTCTTC.

V and J are TRBV29-1 and TRBJ2-3; TRBD1 is a possible D gene (5 bases). V was pared by 4 bases and J by 7 bases, with 18 bases between. Germline CDR1 reads SQVTM; CDR2 reads ANQGSEA. The CDR3 totals 14 residues. The CDR3 loop is CSVVEQVQSYTQYF. CDR3 DNA sequence: TGCAGCGTTGTGGAACAGGTCCAATCGTATACGCAGTATTTT.

V usage is TRBV18 and J usage is TRBJ2-1, with a weak D call TRBD2 (6 bases). The V end lost 6 bases, the J end lost 16 bases, and 16 bases lay between the germline ends. CDR3 length equals 11 residues. CDR1 and CDR2 (germline): KGHSH, LQKENI. In DNA form, the CDR3 reads TGTGCCAGCTCCGCGACCGGGAGTTTTTTCTTC. It codes for CASSATGSFFF.

V usage is TRBV9 and J usage is TRBJ2-3, with D possibly TRBD1 on 5 matching bases. The CDR3 is 15 amino acids. Germline CDR1 SGDLS, CDR2 YYNGEE. With 4 bases removed from V and 4 bases from J, the gap between germline ends came to 16 bases. The CDR3 reads CASSLSGLGADTQYF. CDR3 bases: TGTGCCAGCAGCCTCTCAGGGCTAGGTGCAGATACGCAGTATTTT.

V gene TRBV5-1 combines with J gene TRBJ2-5, with D maybe TRBD1 (6 bases). The CDR3 runs 16 residues. Germline assignment: CDR1 SGHRS and CDR2 YFSETQ. V dropped 0 bases and J dropped 1 base, with 13 bases sitting between them. The CDR3 sequence is CASSLGIDRFQETQYF. In nucleotides, the CDR3 is TGCGCCAGCAGCTTGGGTATAGACAGGTTCCAAGAGACCCAGTACTTC.

This clone has a single count. The rearrangement joins TRBV9 to TRBJ1-2, with a tentative D call TRBD1 (5 bases). The V end was cut by 4 bases, the J end by 4 bases, with 14 bases between. The CDR3 contains 14 residues. The germline V gene encodes CDR1 SGDLS and CDR2 YYNGEE. The CDR3 loop is CASSKLTASYGYTF. In DNA form, the CDR3 reads TGTGCCAGCAGCAAACTGACAGCATCCTATGGCTACACCTTC.

The rearrangement uses TRBV19 and TRBJ2-5; unclear D gene. The CDR3 sequence is 14 residues long. Germline-derived CDR1 and CDR2 are LNHDA and SQIVND (reference sequence). The V gene lost 4 bases and the J gene lost 5 bases, with 14 bases spanning the gap. The CDR3 nucleotides read TGTGCCAGTAGTAAAGGACGAGTTGGGGAGACCCAGTACTTC. This codes for CASSKGRVGETQYF.

The chain uses TRBV7-9 and TRBJ2-7; a weak D match, TRBD2 (8 bases). Per the germline V gene, CDR1 is SEHNR and CDR2 is FQNEAQ (reference sequence). V lost 6 bases and J 5 bases, leaving 23 bases between the germline ends. The CDR3 consists of 16 residues. CDR3 region: CASSWTGGGFRDEQYF. In DNA form, the CDR3 reads TGTGCCAGCAGTTGGACAGGCGGGGGGTTTCGGGACGAGCAGTACTTC. The full variable domain, rest sourced from reference TRBV7-9 and TRBJ2-7, is DTGVSQNPRHKITKRGQNVTFRCDPISEHNRLYWYRQTLGQGPEFLTYFQNEAQLEKSRLLSDRFSAERPKGSFSTLEIQRTEQGDSAMYLCASSWTGGGFRDEQYFGPGTRLTVT.

The rearrangement joins TRBV20-1 to TRBJ1-1; D gene unclear. Germline V gene lookup returns CDR1 DFQATT and CDR2 SNEGSKA (reference sequence). The CDR3 runs to 10 residues. The CDR3 here is CRAVNTEAFF. The CDR3, as DNA: TGCAGGGCAGTGAACACTGAAGCTTTCTTT.

The chain links TRBV11-2 to TRBJ1-2, with D unclear. The germline V gene encodes CDR1 SGHAT and CDR2 FQNNGV. The V end was cut by 2 bases, the J end by 4 bases, with 8 bases between. The CDR3 consists of 13 residues. The CDR3 is CASSLNRLYGYTF. The DNA of the CDR3 is TGTGCCAGCAGCTTAAACAGACTCTATGGCTACACCTTC. Looking up the rest from reference TRBV11-2 and TRBJ1-2 gives the full variable domain: EAGVAQSPRYKIIEKRQSVAFWCNPISGHATLYWYQQILGQGPKLLIQFQNNGVVDDSQLPKDRFSAERLKGVDSTLKIQPAKLEDSAVYLCASSLNRLYGYTFGSGTRLTVV.

This chain links TRBV5-4 with TRBJ2-3; 7 positions match TRBD2. Germline-derived CDR1 and CDR2 are SGHNT and YYREEE (reference sequence). Unmatched junction bases numbered 7, after V lost 6 bases and J lost 3 bases. The CDR3 loop spans 14 amino acids. CDR3 protein: CASTGGKSTDTQYF. CDR3 DNA sequence: TGTGCCAGCACCGGGGGGAAGTCAACAGATACGCAGTATTTT.

This clone was seen a handful of times. The J gene is TRBJ2-5, the V gene TRBV15; D unresolved. CDR1 is LNHNV, CDR2 YYDKDF, per germline (reference sequence). The CDR3 consists of 14 residues. The germline V and J ends were trimmed by 0 bases and 7 bases, with 12 bases remaining between them. The CDR3 nucleotides read TGTGCCACCAGCAGAGATCTCGCGAGTCCGACCCAGTACTTC. This sequence encodes CATSRDLASPTQYF.

This chain connects TRBV9 to TRBJ2-2; 10 bases map to TRBD2. The CDR3 runs to 19 residues. The V gene end was trimmed by 0 bases and the J gene end by 1 base; junction bases not matched to a gene: 9. Germline assignment: CDR1 SGDLS and CDR2 YYNGEE. The CDR3 sequence: CASSVAIASGGLNTGELFF. CDR3 in DNA: TGTGCCAGCAGCGTAGCTATCGCTAGCGGGGGCCTGAACACCGGGGAGCTGTTTTTT. Drawing the rest from reference TRBV9 and TRBJ2-2, the complete variable domain is DSGVTQTPKHLITATGQRVTLRCSPRSGDLSVYWYQQSLDQGLQFLIQYYNGEERAKGNILERFSAQQFPDLHSELNLSSLELGDSALYFCASSVAIASGGLNTGELFFGEGSRLTVL.

This chain connects TRBV19 to TRBJ1-2, with D possibly TRBD1 on 5 matching bases. The CDR3 consists of 17 residues. CDR1 LNHDA and CDR2 SQIVND come from the germline V gene (reference sequence). V lost 7 bases, J lost 1 base, and 22 bases lay in between. For the CDR3, the DNA is TGTGCCAGTAACCTACGGGACCTGGGGAGGTTTAACTATGGCTACACCTTC. It yields the protein CASNLRDLGRFNYGYTF. Variable domain in full (rest from reference TRBV19 and TRBJ1-2): DGGITQSPKYLFRKEGQNVTLSCEQNLNHDAMYWYRQDPGQGLRLIYYSQIVNDFQKGDIAEGYSVSREKKESFPLTVTSAQKNPTAFYLCASNLRDLGRFNYGYTFGSGTRLTVV.

The rearrangement uses TRBV27 and TRBJ2-3, with D unclear. Per the germline V gene, CDR1 is MNHEY and CDR2 is SMNVEV (reference sequence). The CDR3 sequence is 14 residues long. Between the trimmed V and J ends, which lost 3 bases and 2 bases, there was a span of 9 bases. The CDR3 spells CASSFGPNTDTQYF. The CDR3 DNA follows: TGTGCCAGCAGTTTCGGCCCTAACACAGATACGCAGTATTTT.

The chain links TRBV5-1 to TRBJ2-3, with 10 positions matching TRBD2. Unmatched junction bases numbered 12, after V lost 5 bases and J lost 6 bases. Germline V gives CDR1 SGHRS, CDR2 YFSETQ. The CDR3 covers 16 residues. The CDR3 is CASSPSGSFRVDTQYF. CDR3 coding DNA: TGCGCCAGCAGTCCTAGCGGGAGCTTCCGGGTTGATACGCAGTATTTT.